A single sample is the source of the 2 T cell receptor beta chains below, sequenced in a study of cytomegalovirus exposure and HLA in healthy donors. The PCR used 60 Vbeta and 13 Jbeta primers. The repertoire was sequenced with immunoSEQ multiplex PCR; TCRdb's copy has only in-frame clones and lacks some. The table lists about 190,000 clones, 70% to 85% of them singletons. The sequenced sample consisted of PBMCs. Source of these receptors: a man aged 35 to 55 in good health and CMV-seropositive.

V gene TRBV12-5 combines with J gene TRBJ2-7; maybe TRBD1 (6 bases). V was cut by 6 bases and J by 5 bases, with 14 bases left in between. The CDR3 spans 13 residues. CDR1 LGHNT and CDR2 FRNRAP come from the germline V gene. Here the CDR3 reads CASGPGQSNEQYF. The CDR3 DNA is TGTGCTAGTGGCCCCGGACAGTCTAACGAGCAGTACTTC. The full variable domain, with the rest looked up from reference TRBV12-5 and TRBJ2-7, is DARVTQTPRHKVTEMGQEVTMRCQPILGHNTVFWYRQTMMQGLELLAYFRNRAPLDDSGMPKDRFSAEMPDATLATLKIQPSEPRDSAVYFCASGPGQSNEQYFGPGTRLTVT.

This chain joins TRBV4-2 and TRBJ1-3; D might be TRBD1 (6 bases). The CDR3 covers 15 residues. V dropped 0 bases and J dropped 6 bases, with 12 bases sitting between them. The germline CDR1 and CDR2 sequences are LGHNA and YNFKEQ. CDR3 sequence (DNA): TGTGCCAGCAGCCAAGACGGACAGCCGGAAAACACCATATATTTT. It encodes CASSQDGQPENTIYF.